One sample yielded the 6 T cell receptor beta chains listed below, sequenced in a study of T-cell reconstitution after alpha-beta-depleted transplantation in children. Unique molecular identifiers were used in preparing the TCRbeta library. TCRdb recomputed calls from the PCR reads with MiXCR, one row per CDR3 protein. The sample shows hundreds of thousands of distinct CDR3 sequences, roughly a tenth of them seen only once. Sequencing used PBMCs from the stem cell graft donor, obtained from the stem cell graft. The origin of the receptors is a human donor who donated a stem cell graft to a child with acute lymphoblastic leukemia.

This clonotype was counted a few times. The chain employs TRBV2 and TRBJ2-1; 7 bases line up with TRBD1. Germline V lookup: CDR1 SNHLY, CDR2 FYNNEI. Losses at the gene ends were 1 base for V and 3 bases for J; bases not matched to a gene: 3. This CDR3 is built from 15 residues. CDR3 coding DNA: TGTGCCAGCAGTGAAGGACAGGGCTTCTACAATGAGCAGTTCTTC. Translated: CASSEGQGFYNEQFF.

This clonotype has more than one count but fewer than ten. The V and J genes are TRBV6-5 and TRBJ2-5; tentative D call: TRBD2 (5 bases). The CDR3 length is 15 residues. V shed 0 bases and J shed 4 bases, with 12 bases lying between them. The germline V gene has CDR1 MNHEY and CDR2 SVGAGI. The CDR3 here is CASSYSSWRRETQYF. The CDR3 nucleotides read TGTGCCAGCAGTTACTCATCGTGGAGGAGAGAGACCCAGTACTTC.

There are many counts of this clonotype. This chain links TRBV20-1 with TRBJ1-2; D remains unclear. CDR1 and CDR2 from the germline V gene are DFQATT and SNEGSKA (reference sequence). The CDR3 has 12 amino acids. V was pared by 7 bases and J by 4 bases, with 13 bases between. The CDR3 region has the DNA TGCAGTGTGACCCCAGAGGGCTATGGCTACACCTTC. This sequence encodes CSVTPEGYGYTF.

The chain combines TRBV7-2 with TRBJ2-7; TRBD1 is a possible D gene (5 bases). The germline V and J ends were trimmed by 3 bases and 1 base, with 10 bases remaining between them. Germline CDR1 reads SGHTA; CDR2 reads FQGNSA. This CDR3 has 14 amino acids. The DNA of the CDR3 is TGTGCCAGCAGCTTTACCCAGGGTTCCTACGAGCAGTACTTC. It specifies CASSFTQGSYEQYF. The full variable domain, with the rest looked up from reference TRBV7-2 and TRBJ2-7, is GAGVSQSPSNKVTEKGKDVELRCDPISGHTALYWYRQSLGQGLEFLIYFQGNSAPDKSGLPSDRFSAERTGGSVSTLTIQRTQQEDSAVYLCASSFTQGSYEQYFGPGTRLTVT.

This clonotype was observed a handful of times. The chain links TRBV7-9 to TRBJ2-3; D possibly corresponds to TRBD2 (5 bases). Trimming removed 7 bases from V and 4 bases from J, with 15 bases in between. The CDR3 loop spans 14 amino acids. CDR1 and CDR2 (germline): SEHNR, FQNEAQ (reference sequence). CDR3 sequence (DNA): TGTGCCAGCATACTACTAGATGGTGCAGATACGCAGTATTTT. It yields the protein CASILLDGADTQYF. Filled out from reference TRBV7-9 and TRBJ2-3, the complete variable domain reads DTGVSQNPRHKITKRGQNVTFRCDPISEHNRLYWYRQTLGQGPEFLTYFQNEAQLEKSRLLSDRFSAERPKGSFSTLEIQRTEQGDSAMYLCASILLDGADTQYFGPGTRLTVL.

At least ten counts were recorded for this clonotype. The chain joins TRBV7-9 to TRBJ1-4; D may be TRBD1 (5 bases). With 5 bases removed from V and 6 bases from J, the gap between germline ends came to 19 bases. Germline V gene sequence: CDR1 SEHNR, CDR2 FQNEAQ (reference sequence). This CDR3 has 16 amino acids. Written as DNA, the CDR3 is TGTGCCAGCAGCCAAAATGGTGGGGGTCCCCATGAAAAACTGTTTTTT. Its translation: CASSQNGGGPHEKLFF.